The 18 T cell receptor beta chains given below trace back to one sample, sequenced in a study of T cells in tumors after PD-1 blockade. Sequenced by immunoSEQ multiplex PCR; TCRdb stores in-frame clones only, minus some. The repertoire includes about 60,000 clones, 74% of them detected once, and around 5% sits in the top ten. Sample: PBMCs, taken after anti-PD-1 treatment. Receptor source: a human donor with basal cell carcinoma.

V is TRBV27 and J is TRBJ2-2; no clear D gene. The CDR3 spans 14 residues. In germline, CDR1 is MNHEY, CDR2 SMNVEV (reference sequence). Trimming took off 7 bases at V and 0 bases at J, with 9 bases between the two ends. In DNA, the CDR3 is TGTGCCAGCACGCGTGGGACGAACACCGGGGAGCTGTTTTTT. It yields the protein CASTRGTNTGELFF.

V and J are TRBV6-5 and TRBJ2-7; D tentatively reads TRBD1 or TRBD2 (5 bases each). V gave up 4 bases and J gave up 3 bases, with 16 bases separating them. This CDR3 has 15 residues. Germline loops: CDR1 MNHEY, CDR2 SVGAGI. CDR3 residues: CASSSTGALLYEQYF. CDR3 DNA sequence: TGTGCCAGCAGTTCTACCGGGGCCTTGCTCTACGAGCAGTACTTC.

The chain recombines TRBV19 with TRBJ1-4, with 8 bases lining up with TRBD1. The CDR3 extends over 15 amino acids. Germline assignment: CDR1 LNHDA and CDR2 SQIVND (reference sequence). With 5 bases clipped from V and 8 bases from J, the junction kept 10 bases outside the gene matches. The CDR3 coding sequence is TGTGCCAGTAGTCCCCGACAGGGGAGGTACGAAAAACTGTTTTTT. It is translated as CASSPRQGRYEKLFF.

The chain is built from TRBV4-2 and TRBJ2-3; 12 bases match TRBD2. CDR1 is LGHNA, CDR2 YNFKEQ, per germline. The CDR3 totals 16 residues. J gave up 3 bases and V 2 bases, and 3 bases lay outside the gene matches. The CDR3 nucleotides read TGTGCCAGCAGCCAACCTAGCGGGGGGGCAACAGATACGCAGTATTTT. This sequence encodes CASSQPSGGATDTQYF.

The V and J genes are TRBV14 and TRBJ1-1; no clear D. Germline CDR1 is SGHDN and CDR2 is FVKESK. The CDR3 is made up of 14 amino acids. Trimming left V 0 bases short and J 4 bases short, with 9 bases between. The CDR3 here is CASSQDARGTEAFF. The CDR3 DNA sequence: TGTGCCAGCAGCCAAGATGCCCGGGGCACTGAAGCTTTCTTT.

This sequence joins TRBV9 and TRBJ1-1; a possible D gene is TRBD1 (6 bases). Trimming stripped 3 bases from V and 4 bases from J, with 16 bases between. CDR1 and CDR2 (germline): SGDLS, YYNGEE. The CDR3 is made up of 15 amino acids. The CDR3 nucleotides are TGTGCCAGCAGCGCCGAGGGGGTAGAGGGCACTGAAGCTTTCTTT. The encoded protein is CASSAEGVEGTEAFF.

V is TRBV6-2 or TRBV6-3 and J is TRBJ1-1; D perhaps matches TRBD1 (5 bases). V dropped 6 bases and J dropped 4 bases, with 21 bases sitting between them. Germline-derived CDR1 and CDR2 are MNHEY and SVGEGT. This CDR3 comprises 16 residues. The CDR3, as DNA: TGTGCCAGCAGCCCTTCGGGGGAGGGAGGTGCCACTGAAGCTTTCTTT. It encodes CASSPSGEGGATEAFF.

J is TRBJ1-5 and V is TRBV5-1; D not certain. The CDR3 extends over 10 amino acids. Deletions cut 10 bases from V and 7 bases from J, with 9 bases between. CDR1 and CDR2 (germline): SGHRS, YFSETQ. The CDR3 region is CADLPQPQHF. CDR3 nucleotide sequence: TGCGCCGACCTTCCACAGCCCCAGCATTTT.

The genes are TRBV15 and TRBJ2-3, with unresolved D. V was cut by 0 bases and J by 0 bases, with 7 bases left in between. This CDR3 comprises 15 residues. CDR1 is LNHNV, CDR2 YYDKDF, per germline (reference sequence). CDR3 in DNA: TGTGCCACCAGCAGAGATGGAGTGAGCACAGATACGCAGTATTTT. It specifies CATSRDGVSTDTQYF. Variable domain in full (rest from reference TRBV15 and TRBJ2-3): DAMVIQNPRYQVTQFGKPVTLSCSQTLNHNVMYWYQQKSSQAPKLLFHYYDKDFNNEADTPDNFQSRRPNTSFCFLDIRSPGLGDTAMYLCATSRDGVSTDTQYFGPGTRLTVL.

This chain uses TRBV29-1 with TRBJ2-5; D may be TRBD1 (5 bases). Trimming stripped 6 bases from V and 5 bases from J, with 16 bases between. CDR3 size: 13 residues. Per the germline V gene, CDR1 is SQVTM and CDR2 is ANQGSEA. Here the CDR3 reads CSVLTEYWETQYF. CDR3 nucleotides: TGCAGCGTCTTGACAGAGTATTGGGAGACCCAGTACTTC.

This clone was detected only a few times. This sequence joins TRBV4-2 and TRBJ1-5; 8 bases are shared with TRBD1. This CDR3 is 16 amino acids long. J gave up 5 bases and V 2 bases, and 8 bases lay outside the gene matches. The germline CDR1 and CDR2 sequences are LGHNA and YNFKEQ. CDR3: CASSQTRGRGDQPQHF. In DNA form, the CDR3 reads TGTGCCAGCAGCCAAACCAGGGGGCGCGGCGATCAGCCCCAGCATTTT.

The chain is built from TRBV15 and TRBJ2-5, with D possibly called TRBD1 or TRBD2 (6 bases each). CDR3 length: 15 amino acids. Per the germline V gene, CDR1 is LNHNV and CDR2 is YYDKDF (reference sequence). Trimming took off 0 bases at V and 5 bases at J, with 13 bases between the two ends. In nucleotides, the CDR3 is TGTGCCACCAGCAGAGACTGGGGGGACACCGAGACCCAGTACTTC. Its protein product is CATSRDWGDTETQYF.

This clone was detected once. The chain links TRBV28 to TRBJ2-7, with TRBD1 matching over 7 bases. The CDR3 loop spans 18 amino acids. CDR1 and CDR2 from the germline V gene are MDHEN and SYDVKM. The ends lost 3 bases at V and 2 bases at J; junction bases unmatched: 16. Here the CDR3 reads CASSFVGIHRGLPYEQYF. The CDR3 DNA sequence: TGTGCCAGCAGTTTCGTGGGCATCCACAGGGGATTACCCTACGAGCAGTACTTC.

This clone was observed a handful of times. The chain links TRBV5-4 to TRBJ1-1; 7 bases map to TRBD1. Germline CDR1 is SGHNT and CDR2 is YYREEE (reference sequence). V was pared by 7 bases and J by 4 bases, with 16 bases of the junction left unmatched. The length of the CDR3 is 16 residues. CDR3 sequence reads: CASENDPAGGSTEAFF. The DNA for the CDR3 is TGTGCCAGCGAAAACGACCCCGCAGGGGGGAGCACTGAAGCTTTCTTT.

The V call is TRBV19, the J call TRBJ1-2; TRBD1 matches at 7 bases. The trim removed 3 bases at V and 4 bases at J, leaving 2 bases unmatched. The CDR3 sequence is 13 residues long. The V gene's germline CDR1 is LNHDA and CDR2 SQIVND (reference sequence). The CDR3 nucleotides are TGTGCCAGTAGTATTGGGACAGCCTATGGCTACACCTTC. This translates into CASSIGTAYGYTF.

The chain links TRBV14 to TRBJ2-3; D is unclear. CDR3 length equals 15 residues. Germline V gene lookup returns CDR1 SGHDN and CDR2 FVKESK. Deletions cut 1 base from V and 2 bases from J, with 10 bases between. The CDR3 region has the DNA TGTGCCAGCAGCCAAGGCCGACTTTACACAGATACGCAGTATTTT. Protein product: CASSQGRLYTDTQYF.

This clone came up a few times. This rearrangement joins TRBV6-2 or TRBV6-3 to TRBJ1-1; no definite D call. The germline V gene encodes CDR1 MNHEY and CDR2 SVGEGT. V lost 6 bases and J lost 4, with 18 bases in between. CDR3 length: 15 residues. The CDR3 DNA is TGTGCCAGCAGCTCACCTACTTGGACGGGCACTGAAGCTTTCTTT. This sequence encodes CASSSPTWTGTEAFF.

The rearrangement links TRBV5-1 to TRBJ1-1; a weak D match, TRBD1 (6 bases). The germline V gene has CDR1 SGHRS and CDR2 YFSETQ. The CDR3 contains 15 residues. The V end lost 5 bases, the J end lost 0 bases, and 14 bases lay between the germline ends. The CDR3 DNA sequence: TGCGCCAGCAGGAGGACAGTTATCATGAACACTGAAGCTTTCTTT. Its protein product is CASRRTVIMNTEAFF.